This is a list of T cell receptor beta chains from one sample in a study of blood T cell repertoires in COVID-19. The data were produced by immunoSEQ multiplex PCR, yet TCRdb's version contains in-frame clones alone and is incomplete. The top ten clones hold around 0.6% of a sample with around 470,000 clones, 80% to 95% of them seen once. The sample consisted of PBMCs or T cells enriched from blood (not recorded which). These receptors all come from a man aged 18 to 29 who had recovered from COVID-19. Both conserved end residues are part of each CDR3. D genes are given only for firm matches. Expanded clones are given a class, and other clones once, few, many or no size at all.

J	V	size	D	CDR3	DNA
TRBJ1-1	TRBV2	NA	NA	CASRISTNTEAFF	TGTGCCAGCAGGATCAGTACGAACACTGAAGCTTTCTTT
TRBJ2-5	TRBV9	NA	NA	CASSVAGAGRETQYF	TGTGCCAGCAGCGTAGCCGGGGCGGGAAGAGAGACCCAGTACTTC
TRBJ1-2	TRBV2	NA	NA	CASSPDWVYGYTF	TGTGCCAGCAGTCCGGACTGGGTCTATGGCTACACCTTC
TRBJ1-1	TRBV9	NA	NA	CASSAGGLNTEAFF	TGTGCCAGCAGCGCGGGGGGGTTGAACACTGAAGCTTTCTTT
TRBJ2-1	TRBV19	NA	TRBD2	CASSATGLAFYEQFF	TGTGCCAGTAGTGCAACGGGACTAGCTTTTTATGAGCAGTTCTTC
TRBJ2-5	TRBV24-1	NA	TRBD2	CATSDPSGRVETQYF	TGTGCCACCAGTGACCCAAGCGGGAGGGTGGAGACCCAGTACTTC
TRBJ1-1	TRBV27	few	NA	CASKLNTEAFF	TGTGCCAGCAAACTCAACACTGAAGCTTTCTTT
TRBJ1-2	TRBV7-9	NA	TRBD1	CASSLAGGQTPYGYTF	TGTGCCAGCAGCTTAGCGGGGGGACAGACCCCCTATGGCTACACCTTC
TRBJ2-1	TRBV11-2	NA	TRBD1	CASSFSQGAYNEQFF	TGTGCCAGCAGCTTTTCCCAGGGGGCTTACAATGAGCAGTTCTTC
TRBJ1-3	TRBV20-1	NA	NA	CSASLEGVYSGNTIYF	TGCAGTGCTAGTCTTGAGGGGGTCTACTCTGGAAACACCATATATTTT
TRBJ2-7	TRBV9	once	NA	CASSVGPVSYEQYF	TGTGCCAGCAGCGTAGGCCCGGTCTCCTACGAGCAGTACTTC
TRBJ2-7	TRBV12-3/TRBV12-4	NA	NA	CASSLGTYEQYF	TGTGCCAGCAGTTTAGGTACTTACGAGCAGTACTTC
TRBJ1-2	TRBV7-9	once	TRBD1	CASSFRDSKNKFYGYTF	TGTGCCAGCAGCTTCCGGGACAGCAAGAACAAATTCTATGGCTACACCTTC
TRBJ1-3	TRBV7-8	NA	TRBD1	CASSPSRLDREDGNTIYF	TGTGCCAGCAGCCCGAGTCGACTGGACAGGGAGGATGGAAACACCATATATTTT
TRBJ1-3	TRBV30	NA	NA	CAWSIAAKGGSGNTIYF	TGTGCCTGGAGTATCGCCGCCAAAGGGGGCTCTGGAAACACCATATATTTT
TRBJ2-1	TRBV6-1	NA	NA	CASSDKVVAETNNEQFF	TGTGCCAGCAGTGATAAGGTCGTAGCGGAAACTAACAATGAGCAGTTCTTC
TRBJ1-6	TRBV27	few	TRBD1	CASSYDGTGSYNSPLHF	TGTGCCAGCAGTTATGACGGGACAGGGAGCTATAATTCACCCCTCCACTTT
TRBJ2-7	TRBV12-5	NA	TRBD1	CASGLGQGYEQYF	TGTGCTAGTGGTTTGGGACAGGGCTACGAGCAGTACTTC